The 22 T cell receptor beta chains presented below share a single source sample, sequenced in a study of blood T cell repertoires in COVID-19. Method: immunoSEQ multiplex PCR; TCRdb's copy keeps in-frame clones and lacks some. The table has about 400,000 clones, just over 85% seen once; the top ten hold around 1.4%. Sequences were obtained from peripheral blood. The receptors here all came from a woman aged 25 to 45 with active or convalescent COVID-19.

The V gene is TRBV30, the J gene TRBJ1-1, with D perhaps TRBD1 (5 bases). Looked up from germline, CDR1 is GTSNPN and CDR2 is SVGIG (reference sequence). CDR3 length: 15 residues. V was trimmed by 6 bases and J by 4 bases, leaving 21 bases between them. CDR3 coding DNA: TGTGCCTGTCGGCCGGGGGGGTTCCGTCGCACTGAAGCTTTCTTT. Translating it yields CACRPGGFRRTEAFF.

The J gene is TRBJ1-6, the V gene TRBV5-1, with 7 bases lining up with TRBD1. Trimming cost V 4 bases and J 9 bases; bases outside gene matches: 10. This CDR3 spans 15 amino acids. Germline CDR1 reads SGHRS; CDR2 reads YFSETQ. The CDR3 DNA reads as TGCGCCAGCAGCGAAAGAACAGGGGAAGGTTCACCCCTCCACTTT. It specifies CASSERTGEGSPLHF.

The chain is built from TRBV10-1 and TRBJ2-1; D perhaps matches TRBD1 (5 bases). The CDR3 loop spans 16 amino acids. Germline CDR1 is WNHNN and CDR2 is SYGVQD (reference sequence). The V end lost 3 bases, the J end lost 1 base, and 13 bases lay between the germline ends. The CDR3 protein is CASSDLRAGSYNEQFF. The CDR3 nucleotides are TGCGCCAGCAGTGACCTTAGGGCAGGGTCCTACAATGAGCAGTTCTTC.

The chain links TRBV6-6 to TRBJ1-3; perhaps TRBD1 as D (6 bases). CDR3 length equals 15 residues. Trimming shortened V by 5 bases and J by 2 bases, and 13 bases separated the two germline ends. The germline CDR1 and CDR2 sequences are MNHNY and SVGAGI (reference sequence). The CDR3 is CASSELRQAGNTIYF. In nucleotides, the CDR3 is TGTGCCAGCAGTGAGCTCCGACAGGCTGGAAACACCATATATTTT.

The chain is built from TRBV7-9 and TRBJ2-5; 9 bases are shared with TRBD1. CDR1 is SEHNR and CDR2 is FQNEAQ in the germline V gene (reference sequence). The CDR3 has 15 residues. With 5 bases clipped from V and 5 bases from J, the junction kept 9 bases outside the gene matches. The CDR3 loop is CASSPRQGGPETQYF. CDR3 DNA sequence: TGTGCCAGCAGCCCACGACAGGGGGGGCCGGAGACCCAGTACTTC.

This clone has just one count. This chain uses TRBV3-1 (or the pseudogene TRBV3-2) with TRBJ1-1; 7 positions agree with TRBD1. Per the germline V gene, CDR1 is LGHDT and CDR2 is YNNKEL (reference sequence). This CDR3 region has 14 residues. The V gene end was trimmed by 1 base and the J gene end by 4 bases; junction bases not matched to a gene: 3. CDR3 in amino acids: CASSQAGGFTEAFF. The CDR3 DNA sequence: TGTGCCAGCAGCCAAGCAGGGGGATTCACTGAAGCTTTCTTT.

The chain carries TRBV14 and TRBJ1-1; tentative D call: TRBD1 (6 bases). In germline, CDR1 is SGHDN, CDR2 FVKESK. V shed 0 bases and J shed 3 bases, with 17 bases lying between them. The CDR3 runs to 17 residues. The DNA for the CDR3 is TGTGCCAGCAGCCAAGATTGGCGGGAGAAGGGGGACACTGAAGCTTTCTTT. Protein product: CASSQDWREKGDTEAFF. The whole variable domain, remainder taken from reference TRBV14 and TRBJ1-1, is EAGVTQFPSHSVIEKGQTVTLRCDPISGHDNLYWYRRVMGKEIKFLLHFVKESKQDESGMPNNRFLAERTGGTYSTLKVQPAELEDSGVYFCASSQDWREKGDTEAFFGQGTRLTVV.

Comment on this clone: The sample carries other DNA sequences with the same CDR3. The chain joins TRBV4-1 to TRBJ1-3; 7 nucleotides align to TRBD1. The CDR3 has 15 amino acids. CDR1 and CDR2 from the germline V gene are MGHRA and YSYEKL. J was trimmed by 1 base and V by 0 bases; bases with no gene match: 0. DNA of the CDR3: TGCGCCAGCAGCCAAGACAGGGGGTCTGGAAACACCATATATTTT. This codes for CASSQDRGSGNTIYF.

V and J are TRBV11-3 and TRBJ2-1, with D hard to call. The germline V gene has CDR1 SGHNT and CDR2 YENEEA. The ends were cut back, 2 bases at V and 7 bases at J, with 6 bases in the middle. The CDR3 is made up of 12 amino acids. CDR3 residues: CASSLNKNEQFF. The CDR3 DNA follows: TGTGCCAGCAGCTTAAACAAGAATGAGCAGTTCTTC.

This chain joins TRBV7-2 and TRBJ1-1; perhaps TRBD1 as D (6 bases). V gave up 2 bases and J gave up 1 base, with 8 bases separating them. This CDR3 region has 14 residues. Germline CDR1 and CDR2: SGHTA and FQGNSA. CDR3 nucleotides: TGTGCCAGCAGCTTACAGGGGTCGAACACTGAAGCTTTCTTT. As protein: CASSLQGSNTEAFF.

The DNA of the CDR3 is TGTGCCAGCAGTCGACTAGCGGGGGGTACAGATACGCAGTATTTT. Protein: CASSRLAGGTDTQYF. The chain has TRBV2 and TRBJ2-3, with 13 bases fitting TRBD2. Per the germline V gene, CDR1 is SNHLY and CDR2 is FYNNEI. The ends lost 5 bases at V and 3 bases at J; junction bases unmatched: 2. This CDR3 contains 15 residues.

Here the CDR3 DNA reads TGCGCCAGCAGTGAGTCACGCGGGGACAGTCGACAAGAGACCCAGTACTTC. Translating it yields CASSESRGDSRQETQYF. The chain recombines TRBV10-1 with TRBJ2-5, with D possibly being TRBD1 (7 bases). CDR1 is WNHNN, CDR2 SYGVQD, per germline (reference sequence). Trimming shortened V by 0 bases and J by 2 bases, and 16 bases separated the two germline ends. The CDR3 loop spans 17 amino acids.

The V and J genes are TRBV7-9 and TRBJ1-1; 7 bases agree with TRBD1. CDR3 size: 16 residues. Per germline, CDR1 SEHNR and CDR2 FQNEAQ (reference sequence). Trimming at V came to 4 bases and at J to 3 bases, leaving 11 bases not matched to a gene. The CDR3 DNA sequence: TGTGCCAGCAGCTACGCAGGGGGAGTAACTGACACTGAAGCTTTCTTT. It yields the protein CASSYAGGVTDTEAFF.

The chain joins TRBV6-2 or TRBV6-3 to TRBJ2-1; 9 nucleotides align to TRBD2. CDR3 length equals 17 residues. Germline V gene sequence: CDR1 MNHEY, CDR2 SVGEGT. V gave up 8 bases and J gave up 1 base; unmatched junction bases: 12. The chain's CDR3 is CASGSLAGRRSYNEQFF. CDR3 nucleotides: TGTGCCAGCGGTTCCCTAGCGGGACGGAGGTCCTACAATGAGCAGTTCTTC.

This clone was detected only once. The chain employs TRBV5-5 and TRBJ2-7; 7 bases map to TRBD2. The CDR3 contains 16 residues. Trimming at V came to 0 bases and at J to 2 bases, leaving 8 bases not matched to a gene. In germline, CDR1 is SGHKS, CDR2 YYEKEE (reference sequence). The CDR3 region has the DNA TGTGCCAGCAGCTTGGCTTCCGGGACTAAAGCCTACGAGCAGTACTTC. Amino acids: CASSLASGTKAYEQYF. The full variable domain, in which reference TRBV5-5 and TRBJ2-7 provide the parts outside the CDR3, is DAGVTQSPTHLIKTRGQQVTLRCSPISGHKSVSWYQQVLGQGPQFIFQYYEKEERGRGNFPDRFSARQFPNYSSELNVNALLLGDSALYLCASSLASGTKAYEQYFGPGTRLTVT.

The genes are TRBV7-9 and TRBJ1-3; no clear D. The CDR3 covers 14 residues. The germline gives CDR1 SEHNR, CDR2 FQNEAQ (reference sequence). V lost 5 bases to trimming and J lost 1 base, with 9 bases between them. CDR3 DNA: TGTGCCAGCAGCCCCCTGGAGTCTGGAAACACCATATATTTT. Amino acids: CASSPLESGNTIYF.

This rearrangement joins TRBV12-3 or TRBV12-4 to TRBJ2-1, with 8 positions matching TRBD1. V dropped 7 bases and J dropped 8; count of bases not matched to a gene: 7. The CDR3 runs to 13 residues. CDR3: CASTTGTGDEQFF. The CDR3, as DNA: TGTGCCAGCACCACCGGGACAGGCGATGAGCAGTTCTTC.

The V and J genes are TRBV6-4 and TRBJ1-1; tentative D call: TRBD1 (5 bases). Per the germline V gene, CDR1 is MRHNA and CDR2 is SNTAGT. The CDR3 spans 13 residues. The V end lost 6 bases, the J end lost 5 bases, and 13 bases lay between the germline ends. The CDR3 protein is CASSGDGTTEAFF. In nucleotides, the CDR3 is TGTGCCAGCAGCGGGGACGGGACTACTGAAGCTTTCTTT.

This chain connects TRBV5-1 to TRBJ2-3; 16 positions match TRBD2. The CDR3 is 18 amino acids. The J segment lost 5 bases and the V segment lost 0 bases, leaving 6 bases of the junction unmatched. Germline V gives CDR1 SGHRS, CDR2 YFSETQ. This CDR3 reads CASSLAGTSGRAGDTQYF. CDR3 sequence (DNA): TGCGCCAGCAGCTTGGCCGGGACTAGCGGGAGGGCGGGAGATACGCAGTATTTT.

This chain joins TRBV6-5 and TRBJ1-4; a possible D gene is TRBD1 (6 bases). This CDR3 has 13 amino acids. The V gene lost 6 bases and the J gene lost 8 bases, with 13 bases spanning the gap. Germline values: CDR1 MNHEY, CDR2 SVGAGI. The CDR3 reads CASRDGQKEKLFF. DNA for the CDR3: TGTGCCAGCAGAGACGGACAGAAAGAAAAACTGTTTTTT.

In this sample, this clone turned up once. V usage is TRBV3-1 (or the pseudogene TRBV3-2) and J usage is TRBJ2-3; D is ambiguous. The V gene lost 4 bases and the J gene lost 3 bases, with 5 bases spanning the gap. The length of the CDR3 is 12 residues. The germline V gene has CDR1 LGHDT and CDR2 YNNKEL (reference sequence). This CDR3 is CASSRRTDTQYF. CDR3 DNA sequence: TGTGCCAGCAGCCGGCGGACAGATACGCAGTATTTT.

This clone was seen once. This chain links TRBV5-6 with TRBJ1-1; 8 bases line up with TRBD1. The V gene end was trimmed by 2 bases and the J gene end by 4 bases; junction bases not matched to a gene: 7. The germline V gene encodes CDR1 SGHDT and CDR2 YYEEEE. The CDR3 has 15 residues. CDR3 DNA: TGTGCCAGCAGCTTACCCCAGGGGGCGCCCACTGAAGCTTTCTTT. Translating gives CASSLPQGAPTEAFF.